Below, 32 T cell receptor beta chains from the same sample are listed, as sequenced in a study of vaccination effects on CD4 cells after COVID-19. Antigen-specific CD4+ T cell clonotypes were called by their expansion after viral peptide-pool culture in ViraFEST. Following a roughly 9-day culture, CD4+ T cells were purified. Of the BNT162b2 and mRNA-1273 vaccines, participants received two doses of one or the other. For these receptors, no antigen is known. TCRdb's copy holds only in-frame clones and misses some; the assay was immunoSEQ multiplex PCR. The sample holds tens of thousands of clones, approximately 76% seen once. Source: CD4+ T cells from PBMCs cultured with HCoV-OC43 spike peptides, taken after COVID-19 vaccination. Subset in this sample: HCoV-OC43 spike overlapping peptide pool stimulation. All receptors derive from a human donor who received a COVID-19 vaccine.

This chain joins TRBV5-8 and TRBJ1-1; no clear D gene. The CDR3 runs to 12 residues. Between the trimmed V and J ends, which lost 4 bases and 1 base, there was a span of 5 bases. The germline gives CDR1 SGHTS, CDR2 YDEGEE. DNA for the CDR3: TGTGCCAGCAGCCCAAGGAACACTGAAGCTTTCTTT. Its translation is CASSPRNTEAFF. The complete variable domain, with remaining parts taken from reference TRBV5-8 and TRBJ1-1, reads EAGVTQSPTHLIKTRGQQATLRCSPISGHTSVYWYQQALGLGLQFLLWYDEGEERNRGNFPPRFSGRQFPNYSSELNVNALELEDSALYLCASSPRNTEAFFGQGTRLTVV.

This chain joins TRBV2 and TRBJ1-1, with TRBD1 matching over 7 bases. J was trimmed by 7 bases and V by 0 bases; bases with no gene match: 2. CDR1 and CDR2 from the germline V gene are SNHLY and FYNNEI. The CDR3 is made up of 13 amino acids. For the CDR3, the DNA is TGTGCCAGCAGTGAAGCTCGGACAGGTGAAGCTTTCTTT. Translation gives CASSEARTGEAFF.

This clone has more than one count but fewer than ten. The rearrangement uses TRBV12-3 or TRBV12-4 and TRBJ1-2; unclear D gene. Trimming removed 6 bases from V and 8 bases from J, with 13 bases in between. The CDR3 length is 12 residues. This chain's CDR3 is CASSLLGYGYTF. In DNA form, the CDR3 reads TGTGCCAGCAGCCTCTTGGGGTACGGCTACACCTTC.

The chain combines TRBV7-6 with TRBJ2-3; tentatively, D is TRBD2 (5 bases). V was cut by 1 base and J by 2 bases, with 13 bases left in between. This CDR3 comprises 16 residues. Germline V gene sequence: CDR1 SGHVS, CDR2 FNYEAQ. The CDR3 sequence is CASSLDNPGITDTQYF. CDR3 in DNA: TGTGCCAGCAGCTTAGATAACCCGGGGATCACAGATACGCAGTATTTT.

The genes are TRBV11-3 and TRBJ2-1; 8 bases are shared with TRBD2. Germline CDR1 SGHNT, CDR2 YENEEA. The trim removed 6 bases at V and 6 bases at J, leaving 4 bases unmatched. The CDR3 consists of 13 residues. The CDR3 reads CASRAGTSNEQFF. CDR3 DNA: TGTGCCAGCAGGGCCGGGACTAGCAATGAGCAGTTCTTC. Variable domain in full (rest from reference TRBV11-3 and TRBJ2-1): EAGVVQSPRYKIIEKKQPVAFWCNPISGHNTLYWYLQNLGQGPELLIRYENEEAVDDSQLPKDRFSAERLKGVDSTLKIQPAELGDSAVYLCASRAGTSNEQFFGPGTRLTVL.

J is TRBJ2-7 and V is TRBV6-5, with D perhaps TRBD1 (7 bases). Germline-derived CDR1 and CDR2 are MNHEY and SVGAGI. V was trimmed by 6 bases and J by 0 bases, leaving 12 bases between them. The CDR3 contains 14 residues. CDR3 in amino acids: CASRRGDSSYEQYV. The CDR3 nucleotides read TGTGCCAGCAGGCGCGGGGACAGCTCCTACGAGCAGTACGTC.

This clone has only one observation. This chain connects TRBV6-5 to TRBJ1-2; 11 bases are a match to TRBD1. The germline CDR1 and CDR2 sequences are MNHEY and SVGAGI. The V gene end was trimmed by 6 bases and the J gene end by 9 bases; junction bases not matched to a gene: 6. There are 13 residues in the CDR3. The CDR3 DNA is TGTGCCAGCAGGAGGGACAGGGGGGAACGCTACACCTTC. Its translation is CASRRDRGERYTF.

CDR3 DNA: TGTGCCAGCAGCCCGGGACTAGCGGGGGAGGGGGGGACCCAGTACTTC. Translation: CASSPGLAGEGGTQYF. This chain links TRBV7-2 with TRBJ2-5; 14 bases are shared with TRBD2. The CDR3 covers 16 residues. V trimming: 5 bases; J trimming: 7 bases; junction bases outside the gene matches: 9. From germline, CDR1 is SGHTA and CDR2 FQGNSA.

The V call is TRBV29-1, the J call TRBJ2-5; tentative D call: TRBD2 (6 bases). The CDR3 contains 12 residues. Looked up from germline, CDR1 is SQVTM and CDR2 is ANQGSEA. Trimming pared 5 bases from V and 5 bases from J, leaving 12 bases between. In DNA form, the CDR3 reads TGCAGCGTTTTGAGCCGGGGGGAGACCCAGTACTTC. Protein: CSVLSRGETQYF.

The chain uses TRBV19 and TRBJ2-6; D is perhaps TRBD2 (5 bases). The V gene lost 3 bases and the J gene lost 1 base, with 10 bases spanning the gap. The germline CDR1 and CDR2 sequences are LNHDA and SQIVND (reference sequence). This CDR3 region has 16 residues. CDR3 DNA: TGTGCCAGTAGTATCCCCCGGGGTTCTGGGGCCAACGTCCTGACTTTC. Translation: CASSIPRGSGANVLTF.

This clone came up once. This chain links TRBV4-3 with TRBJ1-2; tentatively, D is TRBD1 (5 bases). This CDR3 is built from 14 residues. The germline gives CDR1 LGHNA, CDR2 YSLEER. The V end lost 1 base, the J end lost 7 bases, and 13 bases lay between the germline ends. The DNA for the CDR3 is TGCGCCAGCAGCCAAGTGGAGGGGCGCGGTGGCTACACCTTC. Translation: CASSQVEGRGGYTF.

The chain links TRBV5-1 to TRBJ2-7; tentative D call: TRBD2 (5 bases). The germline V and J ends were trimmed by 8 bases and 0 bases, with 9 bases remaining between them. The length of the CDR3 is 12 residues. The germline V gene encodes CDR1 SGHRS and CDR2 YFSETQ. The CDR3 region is CASSGGSYEQYV. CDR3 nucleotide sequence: TGCGCCAGTTCTGGAGGCTCCTACGAGCAGTACGTC.

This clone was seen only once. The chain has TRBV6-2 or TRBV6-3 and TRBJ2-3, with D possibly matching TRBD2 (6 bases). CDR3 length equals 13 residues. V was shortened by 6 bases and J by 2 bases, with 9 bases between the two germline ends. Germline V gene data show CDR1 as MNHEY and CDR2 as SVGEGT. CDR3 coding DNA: TGTGCCAGCAGCGGGGGAGACACAGATACGCAGTATTTT. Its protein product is CASSGGDTDTQYF.

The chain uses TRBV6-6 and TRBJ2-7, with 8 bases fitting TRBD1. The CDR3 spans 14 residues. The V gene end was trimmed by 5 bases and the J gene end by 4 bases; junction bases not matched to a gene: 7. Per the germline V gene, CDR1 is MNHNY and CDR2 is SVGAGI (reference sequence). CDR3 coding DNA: TGTGCCAGCAGTCGTGACAGGGGAAAGTACGAGCAGTACGTC. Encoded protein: CASSRDRGKYEQYV.

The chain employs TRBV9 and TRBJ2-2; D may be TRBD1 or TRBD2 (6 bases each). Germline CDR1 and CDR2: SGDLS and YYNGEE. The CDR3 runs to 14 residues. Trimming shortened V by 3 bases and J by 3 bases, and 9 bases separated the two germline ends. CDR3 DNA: TGTGCCAGCAGCGGGGGGGCCCACACCGGGGAGCTGTTTTTT. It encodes CASSGGAHTGELFF.

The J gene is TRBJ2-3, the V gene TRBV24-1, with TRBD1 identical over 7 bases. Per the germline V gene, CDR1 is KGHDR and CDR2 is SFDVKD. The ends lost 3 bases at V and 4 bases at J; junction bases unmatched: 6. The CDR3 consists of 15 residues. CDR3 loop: CATSDPRDSPDTQYF. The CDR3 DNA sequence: TGTGCCACCAGTGATCCCCGGGACAGCCCAGATACGCAGTATTTT.

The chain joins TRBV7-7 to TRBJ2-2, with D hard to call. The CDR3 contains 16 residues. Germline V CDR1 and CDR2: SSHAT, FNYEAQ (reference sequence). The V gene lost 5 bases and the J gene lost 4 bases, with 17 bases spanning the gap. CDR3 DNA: TGTGCCAGCAGCCATAACGCCGGGCTGGGCACCGGGGAGCTGTTTTTT. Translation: CASSHNAGLGTGELFF.

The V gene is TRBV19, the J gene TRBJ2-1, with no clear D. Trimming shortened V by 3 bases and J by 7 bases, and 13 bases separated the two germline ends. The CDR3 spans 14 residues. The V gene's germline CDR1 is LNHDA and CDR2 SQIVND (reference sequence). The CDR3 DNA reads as TGTGCCAGTAGTATGGGTGGTAGCCTTAATGAGCAGTTCTTC. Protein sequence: CASSMGGSLNEQFF.

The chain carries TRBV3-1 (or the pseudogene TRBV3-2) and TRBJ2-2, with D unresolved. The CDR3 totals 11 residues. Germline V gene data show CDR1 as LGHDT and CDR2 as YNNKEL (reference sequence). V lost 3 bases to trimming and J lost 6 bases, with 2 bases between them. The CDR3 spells CASSHAGELFF. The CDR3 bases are TGTGCCAGCAGCCATGCCGGGGAGCTGTTTTTT.

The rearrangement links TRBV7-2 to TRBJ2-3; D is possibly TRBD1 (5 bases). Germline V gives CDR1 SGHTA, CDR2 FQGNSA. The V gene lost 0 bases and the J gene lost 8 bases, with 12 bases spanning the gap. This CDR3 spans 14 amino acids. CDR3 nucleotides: TGTGCCAGCAGCTTAGCGTATGATGGGGCTACGCAGTATTTT. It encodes CASSLAYDGATQYF.

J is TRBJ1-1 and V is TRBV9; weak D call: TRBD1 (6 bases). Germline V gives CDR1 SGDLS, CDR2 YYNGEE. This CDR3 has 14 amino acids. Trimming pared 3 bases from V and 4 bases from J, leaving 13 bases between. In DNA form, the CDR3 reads TGTGCCAGCAGCGGATTTTCAGGGGTCACTGAAGCTTTCTTT. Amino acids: CASSGFSGVTEAFF.

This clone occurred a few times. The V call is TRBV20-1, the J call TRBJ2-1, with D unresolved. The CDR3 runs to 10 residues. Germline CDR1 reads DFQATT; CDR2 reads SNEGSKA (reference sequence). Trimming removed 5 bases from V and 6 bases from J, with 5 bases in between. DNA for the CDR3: TGCAGTGCTCTCGCCAATGAGCAGTTCTTC. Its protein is CSALANEQFF.

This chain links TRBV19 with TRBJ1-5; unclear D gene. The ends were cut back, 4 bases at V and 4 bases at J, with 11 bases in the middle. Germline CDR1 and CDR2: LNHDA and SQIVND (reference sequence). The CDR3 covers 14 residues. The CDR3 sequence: CASSTRQINQPQHF. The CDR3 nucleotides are TGTGCCAGTAGTACAAGGCAGATTAATCAGCCCCAGCATTTT.

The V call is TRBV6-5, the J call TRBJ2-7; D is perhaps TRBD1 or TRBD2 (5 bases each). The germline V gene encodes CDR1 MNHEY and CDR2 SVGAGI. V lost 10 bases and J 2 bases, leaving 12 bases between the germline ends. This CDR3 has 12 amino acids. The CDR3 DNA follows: TGTGCCACGAGGGGCTCGCCCTACGAGCAGTACGTC. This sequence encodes CATRGSPYEQYV.

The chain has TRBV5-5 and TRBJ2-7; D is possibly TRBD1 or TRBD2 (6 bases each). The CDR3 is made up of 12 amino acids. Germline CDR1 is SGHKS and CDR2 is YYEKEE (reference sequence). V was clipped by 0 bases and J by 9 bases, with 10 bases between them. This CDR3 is CASSLAGGWQYV. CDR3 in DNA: TGTGCCAGCAGCTTGGCCGGGGGCTGGCAGTACGTC.

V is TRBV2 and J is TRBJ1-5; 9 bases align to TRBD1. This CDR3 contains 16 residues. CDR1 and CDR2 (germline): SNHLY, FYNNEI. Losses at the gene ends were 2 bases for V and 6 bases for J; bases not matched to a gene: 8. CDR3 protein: CASSESRGQGGQPQHF. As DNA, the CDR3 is TGTGCCAGCAGTGAAAGTAGGGGACAGGGCGGTCAGCCCCAGCATTTT. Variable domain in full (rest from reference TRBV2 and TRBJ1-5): EPEVTQTPSHQVTQMGQEVILRCVPISNHLYFYWYRQILGQKVEFLVSFYNNEISEKSEIFDDQFSVERPDGSNFTLKIRSTKLEDSAMYFCASSESRGQGGQPQHFGDGTRLSIL.

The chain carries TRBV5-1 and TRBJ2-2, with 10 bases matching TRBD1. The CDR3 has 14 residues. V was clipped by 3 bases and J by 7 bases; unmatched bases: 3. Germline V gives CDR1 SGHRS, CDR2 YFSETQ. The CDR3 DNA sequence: TGCGCCAGCAGCTCGGGACAGGGGATCGGGGAGCTGTTTTTT. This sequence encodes CASSSGQGIGELFF.

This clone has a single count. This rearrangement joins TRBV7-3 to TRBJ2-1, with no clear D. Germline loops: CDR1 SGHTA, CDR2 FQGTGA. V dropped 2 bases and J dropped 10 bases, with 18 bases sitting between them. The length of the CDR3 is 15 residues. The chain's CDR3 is CASSLGSGPRREQFF. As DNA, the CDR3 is TGTGCCAGCAGCTTAGGGTCCGGCCCCCGAAGGGAGCAGTTCTTC. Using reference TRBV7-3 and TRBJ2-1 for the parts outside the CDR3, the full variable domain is GAGVSQTPSNKVTEKGKYVELRCDPISGHTALYWYRQSLGQGPEFLIYFQGTGAADDSGLPNDRFFAVRPEGSVSTLKIQRTERGDSAVYLCASSLGSGPRREQFFGPGTRLTVL.

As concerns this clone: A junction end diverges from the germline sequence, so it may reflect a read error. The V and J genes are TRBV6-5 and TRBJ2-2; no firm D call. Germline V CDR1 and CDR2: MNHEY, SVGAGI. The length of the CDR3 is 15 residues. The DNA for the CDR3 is TGTGCCAGCAGTGACTCGGGTCGGCGAACCGGGGAGCTGTTTTTT. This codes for CASSDSGRRTGELFF.

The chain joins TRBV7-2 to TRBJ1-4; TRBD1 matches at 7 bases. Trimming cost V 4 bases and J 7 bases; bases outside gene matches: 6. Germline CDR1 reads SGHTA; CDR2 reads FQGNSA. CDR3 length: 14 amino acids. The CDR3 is CASSSGGGFEKLFF. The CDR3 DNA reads TGTGCCAGCAGCTCAGGGGGGGGGTTTGAAAAACTGTTTTTT.

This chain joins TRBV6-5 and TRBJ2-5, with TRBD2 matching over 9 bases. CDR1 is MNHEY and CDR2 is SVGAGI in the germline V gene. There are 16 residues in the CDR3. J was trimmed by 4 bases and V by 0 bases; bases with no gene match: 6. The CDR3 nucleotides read TGTGCCAGCAGTTACTCGATGCGGGGGGGCTTAGAGACCCAGTACTTC. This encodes CASSYSMRGGLETQYF.

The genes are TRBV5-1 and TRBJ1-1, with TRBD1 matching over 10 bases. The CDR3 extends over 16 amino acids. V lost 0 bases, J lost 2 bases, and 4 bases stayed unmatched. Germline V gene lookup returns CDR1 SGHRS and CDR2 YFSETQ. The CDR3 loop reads CASSLVTGGSNTEAFF. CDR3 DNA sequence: TGCGCCAGCAGCTTGGTGACAGGGGGCTCTAACACTGAAGCTTTCTTT.